The rows below give T cell receptor beta chains drawn from one sample of a study of CD8 T cells in Susac syndrome. TCRdb reprocessed the immunoSEQ multiplex PCR reads via MiXCR and lists one record per CDR3 protein. The profile covers 160,000 or so distinct CDR3 sequences, with approximately 94% appearing a single time and 0.12% taken by the ten largest. Material for sequencing was CD4+ T cells from PBMCs. The receptors originated from a human donor with Susac syndrome. CDR3s include the opening cysteine and the closing phenylalanine or tryptophan. A D gene is named only where the DNA matches it firmly. A clone size is listed for some rows: how often the clone was seen (once, few, many), or a class if it is expanded.

>once|TRBJ1-4|TRBD1|TRBV20-1
TGCAGTGCCTGGACAGGGGGACGTGAAAAACTGTTTTTT
CSAWTGGREKLFF
>-|TRBJ2-3|-|TRBV29-1
TGCAGCGTTGAAGATAAGAGCCCCACAGATACGCAGTATTTT
CSVEDKSPTDTQYF
>-|TRBJ2-3|-|TRBV9
TGTGCCAGCAGCGTGACAGGACTAGTCACAGATACGCAGTATTTT
CASSVTGLVTDTQYF
>-|TRBJ2-5|TRBD1|TRBV30
TGTGCCCGTCGACAGGGGAGGCAAGAGACCCAGTACTTC
CARRQGRQETQYF
>once|TRBJ1-1|-|TRBV5-1
TGCGCCAGCCACAGTCAGGGGCCGAACACTGAAGCTTTCTTT
CASHSQGPNTEAFF
>-|TRBJ2-2|-|TRBV29-1
TGCAGCGTTGACGGGGGAAACACCGGGGAGCTGTTTTTT
CSVDGGNTGELFF
>once|TRBJ2-1|-|TRBV20-1
TGCAGTGCGACCTCAGGCAGGAGCTCCTACAATGAGCAGTTCTTC
CSATSGRSSYNEQFF
>few|TRBJ1-3|-|TRBV3-1
TGTGCCAGCAGCCAGGTGGGGGGAAACACCATATATTTT
CASSQVGGNTIYF
>-|TRBJ2-5|TRBD2|TRBV7-2
TGTGCCAGCAGCCTTTGGACTAGCGGGGGGGCCATGAAGACCCAGTACTTC
CASSLWTSGGAMKTQYF
>-|TRBJ2-2|-|TRBV5-1
TGCGCCAGCAGCTCGGGACACGCGAACACCGGGGAGCTGTTTTTT
CASSSGHANTGELFF
>-|TRBJ1-5|-|TRBV4-2
TGTGCCAGCAGCCCCCTTCAAGGAGGCTACAATCAGCCCCAGCATTTT
CASSPLQGGYNQPQHF
>-|TRBJ1-1|-|TRBV5-6
TGTGCCAGCAGCGTGGTGATGCTAGGAGGGAACACTGAAGCTTTCTTT
CASSVVMLGGNTEAFF
>-|TRBJ1-2|-|TRBV25-1
TGTGCCAGCAGTGAATCCAACGGGGGTGATTATGGCTACACCTTC
CASSESNGGDYGYTF
>-|TRBJ2-5|-|TRBV18
TGTGCCAGCTCACCCGGCGGAGAGACCCAGTACTTC
CASSPGGETQYF
>-|TRBJ2-3|-|TRBV10-1
TGCGCCAGCAGTGAGTCGGGCGGGGTGACAGATACGCAGTATTTT
CASSESGGVTDTQYF
>-|TRBJ2-3|TRBD2|TRBV7-2
TGTGCCAGCAGCCCATGGGGCCGGGGCGGGGGGACAGATACGCAGTATTTT
CASSPWGRGGGTDTQYF
>-|TRBJ1-2|TRBD1|TRBV7-9
TGTGCCAGCAGCTCTTCAGGGGGCTATGGCTACACCTTC
CASSSSGGYGYTF
>-|TRBJ1-6|TRBD1|TRBV12-3/TRBV12-4
TGTGCCAGCAGTACCCGGGACAGCAATTCACCCCTCCACTTT
CASSTRDSNSPLHF
>-|TRBJ2-5|TRBD2|TRBV20-1
TGCAGTGCCGTTAAGACTAGCGGGGAGACCCAGTACTTC
CSAVKTSGETQYF
>-|TRBJ2-1|-|TRBV1
TGCACCAGCAGCCCGTACTCGGGGGCCGCCTACAATGAGCAGTTCTTC
CTSSPYSGAAYNEQFF
>-|TRBJ2-7|-|TRBV5-1
TGCGCCAGCAGCTTGGAGGCGGAGAGCTCCTACGAGCAGTACTTC
CASSLEAESSYEQYF
>once|TRBJ2-5|-|TRBV29-1
TGCAGCGGGGACTTTGAGCGGGTAGGAGAGACCCAGTACTTC
CSGDFERVGETQYF
>-|TRBJ1-1|TRBD1|TRBV12-3/TRBV12-4
TGTGCCAGCAAGCCAACAGGGGGACACACTGAAGCTTTCTTT
CASKPTGGHTEAFF
>-|TRBJ1-5|-|TRBV20-1
TGCAGTGCCCATCAGACGGACCGTAACAATCAGCCCCAGCATTTT
CSAHQTDRNNQPQHF
>-|TRBJ1-1|-|TRBV3-1
TGTGCCAGCAGCCAACAGGGAAGAGGCACTGAAGCTTTCTTT
CASSQQGRGTEAFF
>-|TRBJ1-1|-|TRBV3-1
TGTGCCAGCAGCCATACCACAGGGAACACTGAAGCTTTCTTT
CASSHTTGNTEAFF
>-|TRBJ2-6|-|TRBV14
TGTGCCAGCAGCTCCGCTTCTGGGGCCAACGTCCTGACTTTC
CASSSASGANVLTF
>-|TRBJ2-7|TRBD1|TRBV15
TGTGCCACCAGCAGAGCCCCCGGGACAGGGTTCCACGAGCAGTACTTC
CATSRAPGTGFHEQYF
>-|TRBJ2-7|TRBD1|TRBV20-1
TGCAGTACCCCCGGGACAGGGGGCTACGAGCAGTACTTC
CSTPGTGGYEQYF
>-|TRBJ2-5|-|TRBV29-1
TGCAGCGTTCTTAAGGGGGGGATGGAGACCCAGTACTTC
CSVLKGGMETQYF
>-|TRBJ2-2|-|TRBV30
TGTGCCTGGAGACCAGCGCCGAACACCGGGGAGCTGTTTTTT
CAWRPAPNTGELFF
>-|TRBJ2-2|-|TRBV6-2/TRBV6-3
TGTGCCAGCAGTTACTACCTCGCCCCACGGAACACCGGGGAGCTGTTTTTT
CASSYYLAPRNTGELFF
>-|TRBJ2-7|-|TRBV3-1
TGTGCCAGCAGCCAAGCGTCCGGCGACCCGTCCTACGAGCAGTACTTC
CASSQASGDPSYEQYF
>-|TRBJ2-1|-|TRBV7-2
TGTGCCAGCAGCTTAGAGAGGATTACCAATGAGCAGTTCTTC
CASSLERITNEQFF
>-|TRBJ2-7|-|TRBV20-1
TGCAGTGCTAGAAAGCCAGGGGGGACCCACGAGCAGTACTTC
CSARKPGGTHEQYF
>-|TRBJ1-1|-|TRBV12-3/TRBV12-4
TGTGCCAGCAGTTCTCGGGTGGAAATGACTGAAGCTTTCTTT
CASSSRVEMTEAFF
>-|TRBJ1-2|-|TRBV2
TGTGCCAGCAGCACCAACACCCAGGGCCATGGCTACACCTTC
CASSTNTQGHGYTF
>once|TRBJ2-1|-|TRBV2
TGTGCCAGCAAGCCCCAAAGTGAGCAGTTCTTC
CASKPQSEQFF
>-|TRBJ2-5|-|TRBV30
TGTGCAGGAGGAGGGCAGTTAGGAGAGACCCAGTACTTC
CAGGGQLGETQYF
>-|TRBJ2-3|-|TRBV27
TGTGCCAGCAGTTTATCCGTGGAAATCGATACGCAGTATTTT
CASSLSVEIDTQYF
>-|TRBJ2-3|TRBD1|TRBV19
TGTGCCAGTAGTTATACCGGGACAGGCACAGATACGCAGTATTTT
CASSYTGTGTDTQYF
>-|TRBJ2-2|TRBD2|TRBV14
TGTGCCAGCAGCCCGACTAGCGGGACCGGGGAGCTGTTTTTT
CASSPTSGTGELFF
>-|TRBJ2-1|TRBD2|TRBV2
TGTGCCAGCAGTGATGAGCGGGGGAGCTACAATGAGCAGTTCTTC
CASSDERGSYNEQFF
>-|TRBJ2-5|-|TRBV7-8
TGTGCCAGCAGCTTAAATACTCTGGAGACCCAGTACTTC
CASSLNTLETQYF
>-|TRBJ1-6|TRBD1|TRBV3-1
TGTGCCAGCAGCCAAGATGGCAGGGGGCACTCACCCCTCCACTTT
CASSQDGRGHSPLHF
>-|TRBJ1-1|-|TRBV20-1
TGCAGTGCTAGAGATAGTGGGACACCGACCCCTGAAGCTTTCTTT
CSARDSGTPTPEAFF
>-|TRBJ2-7|-|TRBV18
TGTGCCAGCTCACCAGGGTACTCCTACGAGCAGTACTTC
CASSPGYSYEQYF
>-|TRBJ1-4|TRBD1|TRBV27
TGTGCCAGCAGTCCAGGGACAGGGCGAGAAAAACTGTTTTTT
CASSPGTGREKLFF
>-|TRBJ1-1|TRBD1|TRBV6-6
TGTGCCAGCAGTTTCGCGGACAGGAGCACTGAAGCTTTCTTT
CASSFADRSTEAFF
>once|TRBJ2-7|-|TRBV30
TGTGCCTGGACCCGGGACCCCGGCTCCTACGAGCAGTACTTC
CAWTRDPGSYEQYF
>-|TRBJ2-1|TRBD1|TRBV25-1
TGTGCCAGCTGGGGACAGGGATCCTACAATGAGCAGTTCTTC
CASWGQGSYNEQFF
>-|TRBJ2-5|-|TRBV4-1
TGCGCCAGCAGCCAAGATGTACAGGGCTACCAAGAGACCCAGTACTTC
CASSQDVQGYQETQYF
>-|TRBJ1-2|-|TRBV30
TGTGCCTGGAGGCCCCGCTATGGCTACACCTTC
CAWRPRYGYTF
>-|TRBJ2-3|-|TRBV11-3
TGTGCCAGCAGCTCCCGAGAAGATACGCAGTATTTT
CASSSREDTQYF
>-|TRBJ1-5|-|TRBV5-6
TGTGCCAGCAGCTTGGGGGCAGGGGTCAATCAGCCCCAGCATTTT
CASSLGAGVNQPQHF
>-|TRBJ1-5|-|TRBV18
TGTGCCAGCTCACTTGGAGCGGCGGAGCCCCAGCATTTT
CASSLGAAEPQHF
>-|TRBJ2-1|-|TRBV2
TGTGCCAGCAGACCCGACGGTGATGAGCAGTTCTTC
CASRPDGDEQFF